The rows below give T cell receptor beta chains drawn from one sample of a study of T cells after yellow fever vaccination. TCRdb analysed the 5' RACE reads with MiXCR anew, one entry per CDR3 protein. The table lists hundreds of thousands of distinct CDR3 sequences, 8.7% of them singletons. Sequences were derived from CD4+ T cells sorted from PBMCs, sampled 5 days after the yellow fever booster vaccination. These receptors were taken from a man younger than 35 who received the YFV17D yellow fever vaccine. Each CDR3 is given with its conserved first and last residue. The D gene is left open where the match is weak. Where a row states a size, it is once, few, many or the class of an expanded clone; other rows omit it.

TRBJ2-2 | TRBV7-2 | TRBD1 | few | TGTGCCAGCAGCTTCGAGGGGGCATACACCGGGGAGCTGTTTTTT | CASSFEGAYTGELFF
TRBJ2-2 | TRBV4-3 | TRBD1 | - | TGCGCCAGCAGCCAGGGGACAGTCGCAGGCTCCACCGGGGAGCTGTTTTTT | CASSQGTVAGSTGELFF
TRBJ1-6 | TRBV5-6 | TRBD1 | - | TGTGCCAGCAGCTCTCGACAGGGACCATCATGGTCACCCCTCCACTTT | CASSSRQGPSWSPLHF
TRBJ1-4 | TRBV7-9 | TRBD1 | many | TGTGCCAGCAGCTTCGGACAGGGGGGTGAAAAACTGTTTTTT | CASSFGQGGEKLFF
TRBJ2-6 | TRBV4-3 | - | few | TGCGCCAGCAGCCAAGGTCCAGGGCACTCTGGGGCCAACGTCCTGACTTTC | CASSQGPGHSGANVLTF
TRBJ1-3 | TRBV7-8 | - | - | TGTGCCAGCACCCGACAGGCCCTCTCTGGAAACACCATATATTTT | CASTRQALSGNTIYF
TRBJ1-2 | TRBV20-1 | TRBD1 | many | TGCAGTGCTAGAGATTTCAGGGGGAGTGGCTACACCTTC | CSARDFRGSGYTF
TRBJ1-2 | TRBV9 | - | - | TGTGCCAGCAGCAAGGACCTGGACAGAGCTTTC | CASSKDLDRAF
TRBJ2-7 | TRBV4-1 | - | - | TGCGCCAGCAGCCAAGATCTGGAGGGTAAGCAGTACTTC | CASSQDLEGKQYF
TRBJ2-3 | TRBV7-2 | - | - | TGTGCCAGCAGCGCCCTGGGGGCGGGGGCAACAGATACGCAGTATTTT | CASSALGAGATDTQYF
TRBJ2-1 | TRBV28 | - | - | TGTGCCAGCAGTCCCGGGGACAAGTACAATGAGCAGTTCTTC | CASSPGDKYNEQFF
TRBJ2-7 | TRBV20-1 | TRBD2 | many | TGCAGTGCTTTAGCGGGGGGCCACTACGAGCAGTACTTC | CSALAGGHYEQYF
TRBJ2-3 | TRBV7-3 | - | - | TGTGCCAGCAGCTTAGATGGGGGGTCAGGGTATACGCAGTATTTT | CASSLDGGSGYTQYF
TRBJ2-3 | TRBV7-2 | - | - | TGTGCCAGCAGCCCGGGGGGCGGGGGATGGAAAGATACGCAGTATTTT | CASSPGGGGWKDTQYF
TRBJ2-1 | TRBV9 | - | - | TGTGCCAGCAGCTCGCCAGGGGGGGCCCCAAGCTCCTACAATGAGCAGTTCTTC | CASSSPGGAPSSYNEQFF
TRBJ2-7 | TRBV20-1 | - | few | TGCAGTGCTAGAGACATACAGGGACTCGTCGAGCAGTACTTC | CSARDIQGLVEQYF
TRBJ1-5 | TRBV9 | - | - | TGTGCCAGCAGCGTAGATGAAGGGGCGGGTCAGCCCCAGCATTTT | CASSVDEGAGQPQHF
TRBJ2-5 | TRBV12-3/TRBV12-4 | - | few | TGTGCCAGCAGTTTAGGTAGCCCCGAGACCCAGTACTTC | CASSLGSPETQYF
TRBJ2-5 | TRBV4-1 | - | few | TGCGCCAGCAGCCCCGAGCGGGTGGGAGAGACCCAGTACTTC | CASSPERVGETQYF
TRBJ1-2 | TRBV29-1 | - | - | TGCAGCGTTCCGCCTCAAGCTAACTATGGCTACACCTTC | CSVPPQANYGYTF
TRBJ2-5 | TRBV5-1 | TRBD2 | many | TGCGCCAGCAGGCCGGGACTAGCATCTGAGACCCAGTACTTC | CASRPGLASETQYF
TRBJ1-2 | TRBV5-1 | - | few | TGCGCCAGCAGCTCGGCAGGGGCAGCTAACTATGGCTACACCTTC | CASSSAGAANYGYTF
TRBJ1-1 | TRBV12-3/TRBV12-4 | - | many | TGTGCCAGCAGTTTGGGGGAAGTGAACACTGAAGCTTTCTTT | CASSLGEVNTEAFF
TRBJ1-6 | TRBV6-2/TRBV6-3 | - | many | TGTGCCAGCACCGACTCGGGGTCACCCCTCCACTTT | CASTDSGSPLHF
TRBJ1-3 | TRBV6-5 | - | few | TGTGCCAGCAGTTACTCGACATCCGCGGCAACCTCTGGAAACACCATATATTTT | CASSYSTSAATSGNTIYF
TRBJ2-5 | TRBV7-2 | TRBD2 | - | TGTGCCAGCAGCCCCCAGCGGGGGGGCTGGGAGACCCAGTACTTC | CASSPQRGGWETQYF
TRBJ2-1 | TRBV7-6 | TRBD2 | many | TGTGCCAGCAGCTTTGTTAGCGGGGTGTACAATGAGCAGTTCTTC | CASSFVSGVYNEQFF
TRBJ2-2 | TRBV18 | TRBD1 | - | TGTGCCAGCTCATCGGGACAGGTGGGAACCGGGGAGCTGTTTTTT | CASSSGQVGTGELFF
TRBJ2-3 | TRBV4-3 | TRBD2 | few | TGCGCCAGCAGCCAAGAGGCCCCAGCGGGGGGCACAGATACGCAGTATTTT | CASSQEAPAGGTDTQYF
TRBJ1-2 | TRBV20-1 | TRBD1 | few | TGCAGTGCTAAATCAGGGGGGATCTATGGCTACACCTTC | CSAKSGGIYGYTF
TRBJ2-2 | TRBV5-1 | TRBD1 | - | TGCGCCAGCGGGACAGGGGACGCCGGGGAGCTGTTTTTT | CASGTGDAGELFF
TRBJ1-1 | TRBV11-2 | - | - | TGTGCCAGCAGCTTAGATCTAAACTTATACACTGAAGCTTTCTTT | CASSLDLNLYTEAFF
TRBJ2-5 | TRBV12-3/TRBV12-4 | TRBD1 | - | TGTGCCAGCAGTTTAGCCCACAGGGGTCAGACCCAGTACTTC | CASSLAHRGQTQYF
TRBJ1-1 | TRBV29-1 | - | few | TGCAGCGGACCAGGGGATACCGCGAACACTGAAGCTTTCTTT | CSGPGDTANTEAFF
TRBJ2-4 | TRBV5-1 | TRBD2 | many | TGCGCCAGCAGCTCCCGGACTAGCGGGTCCTACCCCGGGGAAAACATTCAGTACTTC | CASSSRTSGSYPGENIQYF
TRBJ2-7 | TRBV6-1 | TRBD1 | - | TGTGCCAGCAGTGAAAGGGACAGGGGGGCCTACGAGCAGTACTTC | CASSERDRGAYEQYF
TRBJ2-5 | TRBV5-1 | - | few | TGCGCCAGCAGCTTGGCCCAACCGGCTCAAGAGACCCAGTACTTC | CASSLAQPAQETQYF
TRBJ2-3 | TRBV6-5 | TRBD2 | - | TGTGCCAGCAGCTCCGCTAGCGGGGGGACCACGCAGTATTTT | CASSSASGGTTQYF
TRBJ1-3 | TRBV5-1 | TRBD1 | many | TGCGCCAGCACCGAGGGACAGGGGGCCAACACCATATATTTT | CASTEGQGANTIYF
TRBJ2-7 | TRBV30 | TRBD1 | few | TGTGCCTGGAGTGTACTCAAGGGGGCAAACGAGCAGTACTTC | CAWSVLKGANEQYF
TRBJ1-5 | TRBV7-9 | - | - | TGTGCCAGCAGCCGAGGGGACGGCAGCAATCAGCCCCAGCATTTT | CASSRGDGSNQPQHF
TRBJ1-3 | TRBV30 | - | few | TGTGCCTGGAGTGTCGACTTTTTCCCTCCTGGAAACACCATATATTTT | CAWSVDFFPPGNTIYF
TRBJ2-2 | TRBV19 | TRBD1 | once | TGTGCCAGTAGGGACCCGGGACAGGTGGCCGGGGAGCTGTTTTTT | CASRDPGQVAGELFF
TRBJ2-1 | TRBV4-1 | - | - | TGCGCCAGCAGCCTACGGCGGGCGGGGCCGAGGGATGAGCAGTTCTTC | CASSLRRAGPRDEQFF
TRBJ2-3 | TRBV20-1 | - | few | TGCAGTGCTGAACTAAGGACTGGAGATACGCAGTATTTT | CSAELRTGDTQYF
TRBJ2-7 | TRBV5-1 | - | few | TGCGCCAGCAGCCCCAGGGGAGCCTACGAGCAGTACTTC | CASSPRGAYEQYF
TRBJ2-5 | TRBV5-1 | TRBD2 | few | TGCGCCAGCAGCTTGGGATCGGGGGGGCCGAGGCAAGAGACCCAGTACTTC | CASSLGSGGPRQETQYF
TRBJ1-2 | TRBV15 | - | - | TGTGCCACCAGCCCACGCGAGTACTATGGCTACACCTTC | CATSPREYYGYTF
TRBJ1-1 | TRBV7-2 | TRBD1 | few | TGTGCCAGCAGCTTCGACAGGGTACGTGACACTGAAGCTTTCTTT | CASSFDRVRDTEAFF
TRBJ2-1 | TRBV5-4 | - | few | TGTGCCAGCAGCTCTTCGGGAGACTCCTACAATGAGCAGTTCTTC | CASSSSGDSYNEQFF
TRBJ1-1 | TRBV12-5 | - | few | TGTGCTAGTGGTTTAAGGGTAAACACTGAAGCTTTCTTT | CASGLRVNTEAFF
TRBJ1-2 | TRBV4-2 | TRBD1 | - | TGTGCCAGCAGCCACGTGTTCGGACAGGGGGCAGGCTACACCTTC | CASSHVFGQGAGYTF
TRBJ2-2 | TRBV29-1 | - | few | TGCAGCGTTCTTACGGGGGCCGACACCGGGGAGCTGTTTTTT | CSVLTGADTGELFF
TRBJ2-3 | TRBV7-2 | TRBD1 | few | TGTGCCAGCAGCTTAGGGGCAGGGGGCGGGTATACGCAGTATTTT | CASSLGAGGGYTQYF
TRBJ1-1 | TRBV20-1 | - | - | TGCAGTGCTAAGGGGAGGGGGACTGAAGCTTTCTTT | CSAKGRGTEAFF